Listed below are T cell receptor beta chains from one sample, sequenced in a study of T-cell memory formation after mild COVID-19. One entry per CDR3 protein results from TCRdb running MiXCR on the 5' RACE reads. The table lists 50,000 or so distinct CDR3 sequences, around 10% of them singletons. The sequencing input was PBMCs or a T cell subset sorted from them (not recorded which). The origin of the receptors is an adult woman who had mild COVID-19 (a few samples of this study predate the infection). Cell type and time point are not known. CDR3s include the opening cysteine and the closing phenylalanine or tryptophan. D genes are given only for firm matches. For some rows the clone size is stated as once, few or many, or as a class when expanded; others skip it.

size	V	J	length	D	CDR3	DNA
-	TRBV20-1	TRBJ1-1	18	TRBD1	CSARGVGGQGSMNTEAFF	TGCAGTGCTAGAGGAGTCGGTGGACAGGGGAGCATGAACACTGAAGCTTTCTTT
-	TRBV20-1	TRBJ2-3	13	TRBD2	CSHTRGGEDTQYF	TGCAGTCACACCCGGGGAGGGGAAGATACGCAGTATTTT
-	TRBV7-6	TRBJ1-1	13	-	CASSLSRSTEAFF	TGTGCCAGCAGCCTCAGTCGGAGCACTGAAGCTTTCTTT
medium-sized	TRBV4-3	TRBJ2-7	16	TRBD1	CASSYSGTGEVYEQYF	TGCGCCAGCAGCTACTCCGGGACAGGGGAAGTCTACGAGCAGTACTTC
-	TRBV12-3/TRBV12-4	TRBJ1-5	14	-	CASSLSGDQGPQHF	TGTGCCAGCAGTCTCTCAGGCGACCAAGGGCCCCAGCATTTT
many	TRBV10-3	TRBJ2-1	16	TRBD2	CAIKGTSESSYNEQFF	TGTGCCATCAAAGGGACTAGCGAGAGCTCCTACAATGAGCAGTTCTTC
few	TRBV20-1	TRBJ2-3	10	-	CSASANTQYF	TGCAGTGCTAGTGCGAATACGCAGTATTTT
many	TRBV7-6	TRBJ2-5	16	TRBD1	CASSFFARTGVETQYF	TGTGCCAGCAGCTTTTTCGCCCGGACAGGGGTAGAGACCCAGTACTTC
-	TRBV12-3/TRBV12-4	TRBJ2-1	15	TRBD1	CASRPGQVTLDEQFF	TGTGCCAGCAGACCGGGACAGGTGACATTGGATGAGCAGTTCTTC
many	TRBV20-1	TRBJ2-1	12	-	CSAEPDTQEQFF	TGCAGTGCTGAACCAGACACACAGGAGCAGTTCTTC
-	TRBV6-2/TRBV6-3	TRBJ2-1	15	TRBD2	CASRRLAGGYNEQFF	TGTGCCAGCAGGAGGCTAGCGGGAGGCTACAATGAGCAGTTCTTC
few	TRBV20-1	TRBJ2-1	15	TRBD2	CSARAPGLAGGLRFF	TGCAGTGCTAGAGCCCCCGGACTAGCGGGAGGTTTGCGGTTCTTC
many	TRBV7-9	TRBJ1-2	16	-	CASSLTPDKFFYGYTF	TGTGCCAGCAGCTTAACCCCGGACAAGTTTTTCTATGGCTACACCTTC
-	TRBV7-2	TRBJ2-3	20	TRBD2	CASSLRWMTSGSLSTDTQYF	TGTGCCAGCAGCTTGCGCTGGATGACTAGCGGGAGCCTTAGCACAGATACGCAGTATTTT
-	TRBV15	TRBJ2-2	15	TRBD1	CATSRDREYTGELFF	TGTGCCACCAGCAGGGACAGGGAATACACCGGGGAGCTGTTTTTT
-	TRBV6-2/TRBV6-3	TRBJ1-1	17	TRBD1	CASSYVQGARRDTEAFF	TGTGCCAGCAGTTACGTTCAGGGGGCAAGACGGGACACTGAAGCTTTCTTT
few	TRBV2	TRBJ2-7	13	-	CASSEAGVSEQYF	TGTGCCAGCAGTGAAGCCGGAGTATCCGAGCAGTACTTC
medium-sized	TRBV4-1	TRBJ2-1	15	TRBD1	CASSQGPGGFNEQFF	TGCGCCAGCAGCCAAGGGCCAGGGGGTTTCAATGAGCAGTTCTTC
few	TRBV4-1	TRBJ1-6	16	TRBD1	CASSLPGGDYNSPLHF	TGCGCCAGCAGCCTTCCAGGGGGCGATTATAATTCACCCCTCCACTTT
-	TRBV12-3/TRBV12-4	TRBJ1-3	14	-	CASSSRGAGNTIYF	TGTGCCAGCAGTTCCCGGGGGGCTGGAAACACCATATATTTT
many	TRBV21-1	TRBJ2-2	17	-	CASSKVAGTSETGELFF	TGTGCCAGCAGCAAAGTAGCGGGGACTAGCGAAACCGGGGAGCTGTTTTTT
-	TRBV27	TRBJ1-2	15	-	CASSLWRGGIYGYTF	TGTGCCAGCAGTTTATGGCGTGGGGGCATCTATGGCTACACCTTC
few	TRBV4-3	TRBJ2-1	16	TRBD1	CASSQERTGGLDEQFF	TGCGCCAGCAGCCAAGAACGGACAGGGGGGTTGGATGAGCAGTTCTTC
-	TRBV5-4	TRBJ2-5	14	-	CASSLMGGTQTQYF	TGTGCCAGCAGCTTGATGGGGGGGACACAGACCCAGTACTTC
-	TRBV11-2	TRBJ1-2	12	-	CASRQINYGYTF	TGTGCCAGCAGACAGATTAACTATGGCTACACCTTC
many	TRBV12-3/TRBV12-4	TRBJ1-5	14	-	CASSLSGVNQPQHF	TGTGCCAGCAGTTTATCGGGGGTCAATCAGCCCCAGCATTTT
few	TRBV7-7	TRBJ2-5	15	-	CASSSGRTGQETQYF	TGTGCCAGCAGCTCAGGGAGGACAGGTCAAGAGACCCAGTACTTC
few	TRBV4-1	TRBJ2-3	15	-	CASSQDPLVADTQYF	TGCGCCAGCAGCCAAGATCCACTAGTAGCAGATACGCAGTATTTT
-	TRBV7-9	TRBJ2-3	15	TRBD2	CASTLGTSGRHTQYF	TGTGCCAGCACCTTGGGGACTAGCGGGAGGCATACGCAGTATTTT
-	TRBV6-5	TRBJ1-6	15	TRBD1	CASSYRQTGSSPLHF	TGTGCCAGCAGTTACCGTCAGACAGGGTCTTCACCCCTCCACTTT
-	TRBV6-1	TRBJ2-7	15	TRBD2	CASSSQRGGLYEQYF	TGTGCCAGCAGTAGCCAGCGGGGGGGCCTCTACGAGCAGTACTTC
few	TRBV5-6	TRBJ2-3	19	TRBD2	CASSSFVQSGGVFTDTQYF	TGTGCCAGCAGCTCATTTGTCCAAAGCGGGGGTGTCTTCACAGATACGCAGTATTTT
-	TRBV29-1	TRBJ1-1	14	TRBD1	CSVRKGQGYTEAFF	TGCAGCGTGCGTAAGGGACAGGGCTACACTGAAGCTTTCTTT
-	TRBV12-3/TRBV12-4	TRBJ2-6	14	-	CASSLRSGANVLTF	TGTGCCAGCAGTTTACGCTCTGGGGCCAACGTCCTGACTTTC
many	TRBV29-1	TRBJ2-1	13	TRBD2	CSAGTSGYNEQFF	TGCAGCGCCGGGACTAGCGGTTACAATGAGCAGTTCTTC
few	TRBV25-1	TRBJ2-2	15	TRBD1	CASLGQGSNTGELFF	TGTGCCAGTTTGGGACAGGGCTCGAACACCGGGGAGCTGTTTTTT
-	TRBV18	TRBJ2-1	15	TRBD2	CASSRGTSAVREQFF	TGTGCCAGCTCACGAGGGACTAGCGCCGTCCGGGAGCAGTTCTTC
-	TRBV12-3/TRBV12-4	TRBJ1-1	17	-	CASSFYGSVRVNTEAFF	TGTGCCAGCAGTTTTTACGGGTCTGTCCGTGTTAACACTGAAGCTTTCTTT